This T cell receptor (beta chain) was captured by sequencing in a study of identical twins. Study-wide results and caveats: Compared with models, monozygotic twins showed more out-of-frame TCR alpha sharing.

This clonotype turned up a few times. Its antigen is undetermined. TCRdb redid the calling of the 5' RACE reads with MiXCR, one entry per CDR3 protein. The sample lists more than 1.5 million distinct CDR3 sequences; under 35% were seen once. The junction had 10 bases not matched to a gene; V was cut back by 5 bases and J by 2 bases. The length of the CDR3 is 18 residues. Germline lookup yields CDR1 MDHEN and CDR2 SYDVKM. Sequencing input: cord blood. The origin of this receptor is a newborn girl in good health. This chain uses TRBV28 with TRBJ2-1; 12 nucleotides align to TRBD2. CDR3 loop: CASSPSGLAGRTYNEQFF. DNA for the CDR3: TGTGCCAGCAGTCCTTCGGGACTAGCGGGTAGGACCTACAATGAGCAGTTCTTC.